The sequence of this T cell receptor (beta chain) was determined in a study of beta chain features in type 1 diabetes. The study's findings and limits: More deletions and fewer insertions at VDJ junctions were found in patients with type 1 diabetes. For Type 1 diabetes patients, all four CD4+ subsets carried TCRB CDR3s that were moderately but significantly shorter. Sampled from patients, naive, central memory and Treg TCRB repertoires appeared more similar than those sampled from healthy donors.

This clone was seen a few times. Its antigen remains unknown. Using CD45RO/CCR7/CD25/CD127/CD95/CD27, CD4+ naive, central memory, regulatory and stem cell-like memory cells were sorted. Every bit of the isolated RNA underwent reverse transcription, so sequencing read expressed TCRB transcripts. TCRdb's table, derived via immunoSEQ multiplex PCR, lists solely in-frame clones and lacks some. The table has hundreds of thousands of clones, 11% to 15% seen once. CDR1 and CDR2 (germline): MDHEN, SYDVKM. The ends lost 3 bases at V and 4 bases at J; junction bases unmatched: 5. The CDR3 runs 16 residues. The chain couples TRBV28 to TRBJ2-1; 11 nucleotides align to TRBD1. This TCR was recovered from a man aged 18 to 29 with type 1 diabetes. Sequenced sample: naive CD4+ T cells from blood. The CDR3 sequence is CASSFAGTGGYNEQFF. The DNA of the CDR3 is TGTGCCAGCAGTTTCGCCGGGACAGGGGGTTACAATGAGCAGTTCTTC.